This T cell receptor beta chain was sequenced during a study of beta chain features in type 1 diabetes. Study-level information: Examination covered around 98 million sorted cells spanning all samples.

Study findings and constraints: A moderate, significant TCRB CDR3 shortening appeared in type 1 diabetes across four CD4+ subsets.

The sequenced template was cDNA made from the entire isolated RNA. Here immunoSEQ multiplex PCR was the method, and the copy in TCRdb shows in-frame clones only, minus some. The sample has tens of thousands of clones, around 70% seen once. A word on this clone: No antigen is known for it.

The germline gives CDR1 SGHTA, CDR2 FQGNSA. Trimming cost V 2 bases and J 5 bases, with 8 bases left between them. The CDR3 runs to 13 residues. The sequencing sample was made of Tregs from blood. The clonotype comes from a woman aged 18-29 years with type 1 diabetes. V gene TRBV7-2 combines with J gene TRBJ2-3, with D perhaps TRBD2 (6 bases). The CDR3 DNA follows: TGTGCCAGCAGCTTACGGGGGATAGATACGCAGTATTTT. Translation gives CASSLRGIDTQYF.